What follows are 12 T cell receptor beta chains derived from one specimen sequenced in a study of blood T cell repertoires in COVID-19. Generated by immunoSEQ multiplex PCR, the TCRdb table keeps only in-frame clones and is missing some. This sample carries some 700,000 clones, 85% to 90% of them seen once, and the ten largest clones take under 0.3%. The sample was peripheral blood. Receptors were obtained from a woman under 30 with acute or convalescent COVID-19.

V is TRBV5-4 and J is TRBJ1-6; D is perhaps TRBD1 (6 bases). Germline V gives CDR1 SGHNT, CDR2 YYREEE (reference sequence). V gave up 4 bases and J gave up 3 bases, with 11 bases separating them. The CDR3 has 15 amino acids. CDR3 coding DNA: TGTGCCAGCAGCCGGACAGCCGACTATAATTCACCCCTCCACTTT. Its protein product is CASSRTADYNSPLHF.

This chain uses TRBV6-5 with TRBJ1-1; D uncertain. The CDR3 length is 16 residues. Trimming took off 0 bases at V and 4 bases at J, with 15 bases between the two ends. The germline gives CDR1 MNHEY, CDR2 SVGAGI. The CDR3 DNA is TGTGCCAGCAGTTACTCGTTCGGGGATGGCAGCACTGAAGCTTTCTTT. This translates into CASSYSFGDGSTEAFF.

The J gene is TRBJ2-3, the V gene TRBV5-3, with D perhaps TRBD2 (5 bases). TRBV5-3 is noted as an ORF with a role that remains uncertain. This CDR3 contains 16 residues. Trimming took 1 base from V and 4 from J, leaving 16 bases between them. CDR3 nucleotide sequence: TGTGCCAGAAGCTTGACAGCTAGCTGCGGACCAGATACGCAGTATTTT. Translating gives CARSLTASCGPDTQYF.

The V gene is TRBV3-1 (or the pseudogene TRBV3-2), the J gene TRBJ1-2; D is unresolved. There are 12 residues in the CDR3. Per germline, CDR1 LGHDT and CDR2 YNNKEL (reference sequence). Trimming removed 5 bases at V and 8 bases at J, with 12 bases between. The CDR3 protein is CASSTRSWGYTF. CDR3 bases: TGTGCCAGCAGCACACGATCATGGGGCTACACCTTC.

CDR3 region: CASSATSGGFSSYNEQFF. DNA of the CDR3: TGTGCCAGCAGCGCGACTAGCGGGGGCTTTAGCTCCTACAATGAGCAGTTCTTC. The rearrangement joins TRBV5-4 to TRBJ2-1; 12 nucleotides line up with TRBD2. The CDR3 spans 18 residues. Germline CDR1 SGHNT, CDR2 YYREEE (reference sequence). With V trimmed by 4 bases and J by 0 bases, 8 bases remained unmatched.

The gene calls are TRBV6-1 and TRBJ1-1, with 8 bases lining up with TRBD1. The germline V gene has CDR1 MNHNS and CDR2 SASEGT. V shed 0 bases, J shed 4 bases, and the junction held 4 bases outside the gene matches. There are 15 residues in the CDR3. The CDR3 here is CASSEATGAATEAFF. The CDR3 nucleotides are TGTGCCAGCAGTGAAGCGACAGGGGCGGCCACTGAAGCTTTCTTT.

This chain joins TRBV5-5 and TRBJ1-2; maybe TRBD1 (6 bases). Looked up from germline, CDR1 is SGHKS and CDR2 is YYEKEE (reference sequence). This CDR3 region has 14 residues. The V gene lost 5 bases and the J gene lost 5 bases, with 16 bases spanning the gap. CDR3 coding DNA: TGTGCCAGCAGTATAGGAGAGGGGGTATATGGCTACACCTTC. Translating it yields CASSIGEGVYGYTF.

The chain combines TRBV9 with TRBJ1-3; D perhaps matches TRBD1 (6 bases). Trimming removed 3 bases from V and 0 bases from J, with 16 bases in between. The CDR3 is 17 residues long. Germline CDR1 and CDR2: SGDLS and YYNGEE. The CDR3 reads CASSAPRGQASGNTIYF. The CDR3 DNA is TGTGCCAGCAGCGCGCCGCGGGGGCAGGCCTCTGGAAACACCATATATTTT.

The sample holds a few counts of this clone. The chain combines TRBV5-6 with TRBJ1-6; D uncertain. This CDR3 region has 17 residues. Trimming shortened V by 3 bases and J by 7 bases, and 20 bases separated the two germline ends. Looked up from germline, CDR1 is SGHDT and CDR2 is YYEEEE. The CDR3 region is CASSSASAFGRNSPLHF. The CDR3 DNA reads as TGTGCCAGCAGCTCTGCTTCGGCCTTTGGGAGGAATTCACCCCTCCACTTT. Full variable domain (missing parts from reference TRBV5-6 and TRBJ1-6): DAGVTQSPTHLIKTRGQQVTLRCSPKSGHDTVSWYQQALGQGPQFIFQYYEEEERQRGNFPDRFSGHQFPNYSSELNVNALLLGDSALYLCASSSASAFGRNSPLHFGNGTRLTVT.

In its sample, this clone was seen once. This chain connects TRBV6-4 to TRBJ2-1, with D perhaps matching TRBD2 (6 bases). The CDR3 length is 14 residues. Germline V CDR1 and CDR2: MRHNA, SNTAGT. Trimming pared 2 bases from V and 8 bases from J, leaving 13 bases between. In DNA form, the CDR3 reads TGTGCCAGCAGTGACGAGGCGGCGGGGCATGAGCAGTTCTTC. Residues: CASSDEAAGHEQFF.

The chain carries TRBV25-1 and TRBJ1-4; no clear D. Looked up from germline, CDR1 is MGHDK and CDR2 is SYGVNS. This CDR3 contains 15 residues. Between the trimmed V and J ends, which lost 2 bases and 4 bases, there was a span of 11 bases. In nucleotides, the CDR3 is TGTGCCAGCAGTGAAGAGAACAGCCTTAATGAAAAACTGTTTTTT. Translation gives CASSEENSLNEKLFF.

The CDR3 DNA reads TGTGCCAGCAGCCCCCTACAGGGCCCACCATCTGGCTACACCTTC. Its protein is CASSPLQGPPSGYTF. The chain is built from TRBV5-5 and TRBJ1-2, with D possibly matching TRBD1 (6 bases). This CDR3 region has 15 residues. V lost 4 bases and J 7 bases, leaving 20 bases between the germline ends. Germline V gives CDR1 SGHKS, CDR2 YYEKEE (reference sequence).